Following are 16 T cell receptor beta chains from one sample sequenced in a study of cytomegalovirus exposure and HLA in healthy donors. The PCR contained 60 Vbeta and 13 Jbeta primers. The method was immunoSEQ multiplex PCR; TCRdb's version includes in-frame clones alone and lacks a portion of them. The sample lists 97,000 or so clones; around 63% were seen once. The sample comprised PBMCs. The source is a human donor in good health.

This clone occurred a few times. The CDR3 DNA reads as TGTGCCAGCAGTGAATTCCGCGCGGTAACCTACGAGCAGTACTTC. It yields the protein CASSEFRAVTYEQYF. J is TRBJ2-7 and V is TRBV2, with D uncertain. CDR1 is SNHLY, CDR2 FYNNEI, per germline. This CDR3 has 15 residues. V was shortened by 2 bases and J by 2 bases, with 13 bases between the two germline ends.

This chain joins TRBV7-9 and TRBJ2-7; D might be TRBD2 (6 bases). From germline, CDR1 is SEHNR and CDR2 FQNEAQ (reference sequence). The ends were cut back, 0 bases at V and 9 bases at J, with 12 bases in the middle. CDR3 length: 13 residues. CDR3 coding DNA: TGTGCCAGCAGCTTAGCTGGCTCCGGGGGGCAGTACTTC. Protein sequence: CASSLAGSGGQYF.

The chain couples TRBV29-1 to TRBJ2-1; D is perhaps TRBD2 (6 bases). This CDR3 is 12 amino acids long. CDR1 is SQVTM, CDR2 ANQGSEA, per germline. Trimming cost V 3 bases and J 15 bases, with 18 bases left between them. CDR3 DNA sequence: TGCAGCGTTGAGGGGAGCGGGCCTCCTCGGTTCTTC. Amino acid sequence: CSVEGSGPPRFF.

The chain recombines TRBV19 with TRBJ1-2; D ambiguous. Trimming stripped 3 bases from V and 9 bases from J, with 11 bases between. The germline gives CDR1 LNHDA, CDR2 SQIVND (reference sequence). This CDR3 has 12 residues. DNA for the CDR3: TGTGCCAGTAGTATGGGCCTTCAAAGCTACACCTTC. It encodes CASSMGLQSYTF.

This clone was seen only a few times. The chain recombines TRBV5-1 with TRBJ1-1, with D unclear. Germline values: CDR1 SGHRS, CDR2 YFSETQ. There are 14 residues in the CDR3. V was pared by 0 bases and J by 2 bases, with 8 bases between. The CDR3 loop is CASSLAPGNTEAFF. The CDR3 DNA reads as TGCGCCAGCAGCTTGGCCCCCGGTAACACTGAAGCTTTCTTT.

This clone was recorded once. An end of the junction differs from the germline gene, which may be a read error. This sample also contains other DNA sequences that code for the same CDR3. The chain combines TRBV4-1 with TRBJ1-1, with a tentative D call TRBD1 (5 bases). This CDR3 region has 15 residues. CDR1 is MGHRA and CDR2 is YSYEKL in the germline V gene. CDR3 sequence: CASSLTGGMNTEAFF. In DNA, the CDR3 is TGCGCCAGTAGCCTGACGGGGGGGATGAACACTGAAGCTTTCTTT.

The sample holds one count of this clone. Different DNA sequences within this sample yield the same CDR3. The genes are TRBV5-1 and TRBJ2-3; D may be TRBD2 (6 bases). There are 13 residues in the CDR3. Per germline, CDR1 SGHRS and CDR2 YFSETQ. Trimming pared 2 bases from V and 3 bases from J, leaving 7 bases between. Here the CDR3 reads CASSFGGTDTQYF. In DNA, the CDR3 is TGCGCCAGCAGCTTTGGGGGGACAGATACGCAGTATTTT. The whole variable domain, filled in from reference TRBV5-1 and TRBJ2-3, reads KAGVTQTPRYLIKTRGQQVTLSCSPISGHRSVSWYQQTPGQGLQFLFEYFSETQRNKGNFPGRFSGRQFSNSRSEMNVSTLELGDSALYLCASSFGGTDTQYFGPGTRLTVL.

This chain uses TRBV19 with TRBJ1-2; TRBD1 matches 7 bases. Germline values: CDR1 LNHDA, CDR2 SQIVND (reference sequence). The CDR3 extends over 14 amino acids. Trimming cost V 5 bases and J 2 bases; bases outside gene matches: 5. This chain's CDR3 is CASSHRGRNYGYTF. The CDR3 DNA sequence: TGTGCCAGTAGTCACAGGGGAAGGAACTATGGCTACACCTTC. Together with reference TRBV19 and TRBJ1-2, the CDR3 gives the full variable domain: DGGITQSPKYLFRKEGQNVTLSCEQNLNHDAMYWYRQDPGQGLRLIYYSQIVNDFQKGDIAEGYSVSREKKESFPLTVTSAQKNPTAFYLCASSHRGRNYGYTFGSGTRLTVV.

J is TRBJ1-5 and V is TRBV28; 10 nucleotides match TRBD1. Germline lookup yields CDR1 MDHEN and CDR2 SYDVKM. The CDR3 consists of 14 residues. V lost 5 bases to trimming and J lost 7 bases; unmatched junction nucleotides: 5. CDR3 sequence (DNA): TGTGCCAGCAGTAGACAGGGGGCTCGGCAGCCCCAGCATTTT. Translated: CASSRQGARQPQHF.

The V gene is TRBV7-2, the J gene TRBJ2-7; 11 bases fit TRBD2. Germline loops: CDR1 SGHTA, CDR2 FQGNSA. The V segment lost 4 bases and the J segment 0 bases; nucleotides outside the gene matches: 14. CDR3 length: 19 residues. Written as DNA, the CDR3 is TGTGCCAGCAGCTCGAAACTAGCGGGAGATATCGTCGGCTCCTACGAGCAGTACTTC. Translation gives CASSSKLAGDIVGSYEQYF.

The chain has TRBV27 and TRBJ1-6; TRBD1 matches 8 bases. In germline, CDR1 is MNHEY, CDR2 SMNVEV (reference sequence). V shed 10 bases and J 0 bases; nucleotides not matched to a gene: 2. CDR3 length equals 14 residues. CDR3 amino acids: CATGQGSYNSPLHF. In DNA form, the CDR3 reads TGTGCCACCGGACAGGGCTCCTATAATTCACCCCTCCACTTT.

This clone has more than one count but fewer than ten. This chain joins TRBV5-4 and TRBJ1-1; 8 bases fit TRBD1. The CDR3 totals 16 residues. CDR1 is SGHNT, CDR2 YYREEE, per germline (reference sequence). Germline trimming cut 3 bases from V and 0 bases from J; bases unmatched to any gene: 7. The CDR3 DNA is TGTGCCAGCAGCTCACAGACAGGGGCCCTGAACACTGAAGCTTTCTTT. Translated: CASSSQTGALNTEAFF. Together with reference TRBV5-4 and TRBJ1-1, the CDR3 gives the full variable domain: ETGVTQSPTHLIKTRGQQVTLRCSSQSGHNTVSWYQQALGQGPQFIFQYYREEENGRGNFPPRFSGLQFPNYSSELNVNALELDDSALYLCASSSQTGALNTEAFFGQGTRLTVV.

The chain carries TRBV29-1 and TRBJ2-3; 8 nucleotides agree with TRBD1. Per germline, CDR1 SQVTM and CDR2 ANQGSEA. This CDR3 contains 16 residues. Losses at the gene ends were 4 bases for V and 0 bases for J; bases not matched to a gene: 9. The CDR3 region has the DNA TGCAGCGTTGGGGCGACAGGGGTCGGTAGCACAGATACGCAGTATTTT. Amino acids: CSVGATGVGSTDTQYF.

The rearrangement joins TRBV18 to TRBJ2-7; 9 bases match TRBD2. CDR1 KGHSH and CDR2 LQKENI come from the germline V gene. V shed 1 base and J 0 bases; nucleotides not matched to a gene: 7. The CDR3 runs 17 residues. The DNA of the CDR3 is TGTGCCAGCTCACCACTGAGGTCTAGCGGGACCTCCTACGAGCAGTACTTC. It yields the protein CASSPLRSSGTSYEQYF.

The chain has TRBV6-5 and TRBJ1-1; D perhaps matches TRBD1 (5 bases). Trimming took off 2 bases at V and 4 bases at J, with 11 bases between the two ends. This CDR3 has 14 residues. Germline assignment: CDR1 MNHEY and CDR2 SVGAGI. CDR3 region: CASSYGGSGTEAFF. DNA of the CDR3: TGTGCCAGCAGTTACGGGGGGTCCGGCACTGAAGCTTTCTTT.

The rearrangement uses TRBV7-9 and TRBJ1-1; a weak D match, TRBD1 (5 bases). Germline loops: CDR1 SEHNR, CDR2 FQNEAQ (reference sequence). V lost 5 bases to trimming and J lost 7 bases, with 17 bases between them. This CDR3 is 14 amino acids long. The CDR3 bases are TGTGCCAGCAGCCCCCGGCCAGGGTGGGATGAAGCTTTCTTT. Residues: CASSPRPGWDEAFF.